Listed below are T cell receptor beta chains from one sample, sequenced in a study of T-cell memory formation after mild COVID-19. MiXCR, run by TCRdb on the 5' RACE reads, gives a single entry per CDR3 protein. The sample yields about 320,000 distinct CDR3 sequences, 14% seen once. The sample was PBMCs or a T cell subset sorted from them (not recorded which). The source is a man between 18 and 35 years old who had mild COVID-19 (a few samples of this study predate the infection). Cell type and time point are not known. Both conserved end residues are part of each CDR3. Each record gives: clone size, V gene, J gene, D gene, CDR3 DNA, CDR3 protein. The D gene is left open where the match is weak. Size values are once, few and many counts, or a class for expanded clones, and some rows have none.

abundance: .
v_gene: TRBV7-8
j_gene: TRBJ1-3
d_gene: .
CDR3nt: TGTGCCAGCAGCCCCCGGCGACTGGCCCATCACTCTGGAAACACCATATATTTT
CDR3aa: CASSPRRLAHHSGNTIYF

abundance: .
v_gene: TRBV27
j_gene: TRBJ1-5
d_gene: .
CDR3nt: TGTGCCAGCAGTTCTCGTCAGGGTCAGCCCCAGCATTTT
CDR3aa: CASSSRQGQPQHF

abundance: few
v_gene: TRBV7-2
j_gene: TRBJ2-3
d_gene: TRBD2
CDR3nt: TGTGCCAGCAGCTTATTCTTCGGGGGGGCCGGGGATACGCAGTATTTT
CDR3aa: CASSLFFGGAGDTQYF

abundance: .
v_gene: TRBV28
j_gene: TRBJ1-3
d_gene: .
CDR3nt: TGTGCCAGTAGGGCTTTTGGAAACACCATATATTTT
CDR3aa: CASRAFGNTIYF

abundance: .
v_gene: TRBV7-9
j_gene: TRBJ1-2
d_gene: .
CDR3nt: TGTGCCAGCACCCCTAACTATGGCTACACCTTC
CDR3aa: CASTPNYGYTF

abundance: .
v_gene: TRBV20-1
j_gene: TRBJ2-3
d_gene: .
CDR3nt: TGCAGTGCTAGTCGTGGGGCGATCACAGATACGCAGTATTTT
CDR3aa: CSASRGAITDTQYF

abundance: few
v_gene: TRBV9
j_gene: TRBJ2-1
d_gene: .
CDR3nt: TGTGCCAGCAGCGCCCCCGGCCAGGGGTCCCTTAGCAATGAGCAGTTCTTC
CDR3aa: CASSAPGQGSLSNEQFF

abundance: .
v_gene: TRBV20-1
j_gene: TRBJ2-1
d_gene: TRBD2
CDR3nt: TGCAGTGCTACCGGGACTAGCGGGGGGACCTACAATGAGCAGTTCTTC
CDR3aa: CSATGTSGGTYNEQFF

abundance: few
v_gene: TRBV27
j_gene: TRBJ1-2
d_gene: .
CDR3nt: TGTGCCAGCAGTTTATCGGGAGTGGACATATCCTATGGCTACACCTTC
CDR3aa: CASSLSGVDISYGYTF

abundance: .
v_gene: TRBV20-1
j_gene: TRBJ1-1
d_gene: .
CDR3nt: TGCAGGGATGGGACTCCCGAGGGGGAAGCTTTCTTT
CDR3aa: CRDGTPEGEAFF

abundance: few
v_gene: TRBV10-3
j_gene: TRBJ2-3
d_gene: TRBD2
CDR3nt: TGTGCCATCAGTGCGACAGGCGGGGGGACAGATACGCAGTATTTT
CDR3aa: CAISATGGGTDTQYF

abundance: few
v_gene: TRBV28
j_gene: TRBJ2-5
d_gene: .
CDR3nt: TGTGCCAGCAGTTTACCTAGCGTAAGGGGAGAGACCCAGTACTTC
CDR3aa: CASSLPSVRGETQYF

abundance: few
v_gene: TRBV20-1
j_gene: TRBJ2-7
d_gene: TRBD1
CDR3nt: TGCAGTGCTACCCCTTTTCAGGGGGCCCACGAGCAGTACTTC
CDR3aa: CSATPFQGAHEQYF

abundance: few
v_gene: TRBV5-1
j_gene: TRBJ1-1
d_gene: .
CDR3nt: TGCGCCAGCAGCATTGGGGAGGGGCTGGAAGCTTTCTTT
CDR3aa: CASSIGEGLEAFF

abundance: few
v_gene: TRBV30
j_gene: TRBJ1-1
d_gene: .
CDR3nt: TGTGCCTGGAATCCCCAGGGCACTGAAGCTTTCTTT
CDR3aa: CAWNPQGTEAFF

abundance: few
v_gene: TRBV7-9
j_gene: TRBJ2-2
d_gene: .
CDR3nt: TGTGCCAGCAGCTTGGGGCCCGGGGAAACCGGGGAGCTGTTTTTT
CDR3aa: CASSLGPGETGELFF